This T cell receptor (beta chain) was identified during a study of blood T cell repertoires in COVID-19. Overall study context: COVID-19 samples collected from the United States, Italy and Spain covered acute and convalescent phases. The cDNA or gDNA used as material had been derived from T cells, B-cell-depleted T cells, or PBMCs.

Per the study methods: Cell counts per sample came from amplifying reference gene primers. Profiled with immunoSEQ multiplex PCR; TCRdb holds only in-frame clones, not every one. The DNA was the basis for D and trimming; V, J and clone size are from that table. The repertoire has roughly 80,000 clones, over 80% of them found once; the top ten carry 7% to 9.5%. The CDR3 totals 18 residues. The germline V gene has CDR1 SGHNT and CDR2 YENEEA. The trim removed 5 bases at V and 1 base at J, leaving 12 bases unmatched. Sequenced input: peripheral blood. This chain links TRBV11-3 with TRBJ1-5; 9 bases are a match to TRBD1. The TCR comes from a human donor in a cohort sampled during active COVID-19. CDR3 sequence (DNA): TGTGCCAGCAGCGCCATCTGGTGGACAGGGGTGAGCAATCAGCCCCAGCATTTT. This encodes CASSAIWWTGVSNQPQHF.